These 20 T cell receptor beta chains came from one sample sequenced in a study of shared clonotypes between healthy human individuals. Positively selected for CCR7, the CD45RO-negative cells used as naive CD8 cells excluded terminally differentiated effector memory CD45RA+ cells. Profiled with immunoSEQ multiplex PCR; TCRdb holds only in-frame clones, not every one. The table has nearly 600,000 clones, around 95% seen once. Input material: naive CD8+ T cells sorted from blood. The receptors were sampled from a woman aged 30 to 39 in good health.

The rearrangement uses TRBV27 and TRBJ2-7; TRBD1 is a possible D gene (6 bases). There are 11 residues in the CDR3. Germline V gene sequence: CDR1 MNHEY, CDR2 SMNVEV (reference sequence). Deletions cut 5 bases from V and 10 bases from J, with 12 bases between. CDR3 nucleotide sequence: TGTGCCAGCAGTCAAGGACAGAATCAGTACTTC. It is translated as CASSQGQNQYF.

V usage is TRBV5-1 and J usage is TRBJ1-5, with D tentatively TRBD1 (5 bases). Trimming left V 0 bases short and J 9 bases short, with 13 bases between. The CDR3 runs 14 residues. The germline CDR1 and CDR2 sequences are SGHRS and YFSETQ. In DNA, the CDR3 is TGCGCCAGCAGCTTGGATAGTGGGGCATGGCCCCAGCATTTT. Translated: CASSLDSGAWPQHF.

This sequence joins TRBV4-1 and TRBJ2-1; no definite D call. The germline V gene has CDR1 MGHRA and CDR2 YSYEKL. Trimming left V 1 base short and J 5 bases short, with 9 bases between. CDR3 length: 14 amino acids. For the CDR3, the DNA is TGCGCCAGCAGCCAAGGCGCTTTTGACAATGAGCAGTTCTTC. As protein: CASSQGAFDNEQFF.

The chain joins TRBV7-6 to TRBJ1-4; tentatively, D is TRBD1 (6 bases). The V gene lost 3 bases and the J gene lost 8 bases, with 13 bases spanning the gap. Looked up from germline, CDR1 is SGHVS and CDR2 is FNYEAQ. The CDR3 has 14 residues. This CDR3 is CASSFMPGEEKLFF. The CDR3 nucleotides are TGTGCCAGCAGCTTTATGCCAGGGGAAGAAAAACTGTTTTTT. Looking up the rest from reference TRBV7-6 and TRBJ1-4 gives the full variable domain: GAGVSQSPRYKVTKRGQDVALRCDPISGHVSLYWYRQALGQGPEFLTYFNYEAQQDKSGLPNDRFSAERPEGSISTLTIQRTEQRDSAMYRCASSFMPGEEKLFFGSGTQLSVL.

The chain links TRBV1 to TRBJ2-3; TRBD2, the table's D call, lacks a check against the DNA. TRBV1 is a recognized pseudogene. CDR3 size: 17 residues. The CDR3 spells CTKKRKTGGNSTDTQYF. The CDR3 DNA reads as TGCACCAAAAAGCGGAAAACGGGCGGGAATTCCACAGATACGCAGTATTTT.

V gene TRBV4-1 combines with J gene TRBJ2-4; D perhaps matches TRBD1 (6 bases). V was pared by 0 bases and J by 7 bases, with 13 bases between. Germline CDR1 reads MGHRA; CDR2 reads YSYEKL. The CDR3 runs to 15 residues. Written as DNA, the CDR3 is TGCGCCAGCAGCCAAGAATTTACAGGGTTGAACATTCAGTACTTC. Its protein is CASSQEFTGLNIQYF.

J is TRBJ2-3 and V is TRBV2, with 9 bases identical to TRBD2. Germline V gene lookup returns CDR1 SNHLY and CDR2 FYNNEI. V was pared by 10 bases and J by 5 bases, with 10 bases of the junction left unmatched. The CDR3 has 14 residues. CDR3 DNA sequence: TGTGCCACACGGGAGCGGGAGGCCGAAGATACGCAGTATTTT. Translating gives CATREREAEDTQYF.

The genes are TRBV7-9 and TRBJ2-3; possible D gene TRBD1, 7 bases. Germline V CDR1 and CDR2: SEHNR, FQNEAQ (reference sequence). V was trimmed by 4 bases and J by 6 bases, leaving 20 bases between them. The CDR3 has 16 residues. The CDR3 DNA sequence: TGTGCCAGCAGCTCCACCCGACAGGGAGGAGGGGATACGCAGTATTTT. Its translation is CASSSTRQGGGDTQYF.

Remarks on this clone: A read error may produce the germline difference seen at one junction end. CDR3 nucleotides: TGTGCCGGCAGTCGGGACAGGGCAGGTTACGAGCAGTACTTC. Translating gives CAGSRDRAGYEQYF. The J gene is TRBJ2-7, the V gene TRBV28, with 9 bases identical to TRBD1. From germline, CDR1 is MDHEN and CDR2 SYDVKM. The CDR3 contains 14 residues.

This clone was observed a single time. The V and J genes are TRBV4-1 and TRBJ2-7; D is unclear. Trimming cost V 0 bases and J 2 bases, with 20 bases left between them. The CDR3 totals 18 residues. In germline, CDR1 is MGHRA, CDR2 YSYEKL. CDR3 protein: CASSQETQSSELTYEQYF. The CDR3 region has the DNA TGCGCCAGCAGCCAAGAAACGCAGAGCTCGGAGTTAACCTACGAGCAGTACTTC.

This chain connects TRBV7-6 to TRBJ2-1; D is possibly TRBD2 (5 bases). The CDR3 is 13 amino acids. Germline values: CDR1 SGHVS, CDR2 FNYEAQ. Trimming stripped 1 base from V and 9 bases from J, with 10 bases between. The CDR3, as DNA: TGTGCCAGCAGCTTAGGACTATCCGGTGAGCAGTTCTTC. Translation gives CASSLGLSGEQFF.

V gene TRBV11-2 combines with J gene TRBJ2-7; D is perhaps TRBD2 (5 bases). The germline V and J ends were trimmed by 4 bases and 2 bases, with 9 bases remaining between them. CDR1 and CDR2 from the germline V gene are SGHAT and FQNNGV. The CDR3 is 13 amino acids. The DNA for the CDR3 is TGTGCCAGCAGCTCTGGACTCACCTACGAGCAGTACTTC. Its protein is CASSSGLTYEQYF. Combining the CDR3 with reference TRBV11-2 and TRBJ2-7 gives the whole variable domain EAGVAQSPRYKIIEKRQSVAFWCNPISGHATLYWYQQILGQGPKLLIQFQNNGVVDDSQLPKDRFSAERLKGVDSTLKIQPAKLEDSAVYLCASSSGLTYEQYFGPGTRLTVT.

V gene TRBV27 combines with J gene TRBJ1-2, with 9 bases fitting TRBD1. There are 12 residues in the CDR3. CDR1 and CDR2 from the germline V gene are MNHEY and SMNVEV (reference sequence). Germline trimming cut 3 bases from V and 8 bases from J; bases unmatched to any gene: 1. CDR3 nucleotides: TGTGCCAGCAGTTTCGGGACAGGGGGCTACACCTTC. Its protein is CASSFGTGGYTF.

A remark on this clone: The sample holds other DNA sequences that translate to the same CDR3. The J gene is TRBJ1-1, the V gene TRBV28, with D unresolved. V shed 5 bases and J shed 1 base, with 8 bases lying between them. Germline assignment: CDR1 MDHEN and CDR2 SYDVKM. This CDR3 region has 13 residues. The CDR3 DNA reads TGTGCCAGCAGTCTCCGTGGGAACACTGAAGCTTTCTTT. Amino acids: CASSLRGNTEAFF.

The chain is built from TRBV7-9 and TRBJ2-3; 8 bases map to TRBD1. Losses at the gene ends were 5 bases for V and 13 bases for J; bases not matched to a gene: 11. CDR1 is SEHNR and CDR2 is FQNEAQ in the germline V gene (reference sequence). The CDR3 length is 13 residues. The CDR3 nucleotides are TGTGCCAGCAGCACAGGGACAGGCACTACCGAGTATTTT. Translated, it gives CASSTGTGTTEYF. The whole variable domain, remainder taken from reference TRBV7-9 and TRBJ2-3, is DTGVSQNPRHKITKRGQNVTFRCDPISEHNRLYWYRQTLGQGPEFLTYFQNEAQLEKSRLLSDRFSAERPKGSFSTLEIQRTEQGDSAMYLCASSTGTGTTEYFGPGTRLTVL.

This chain connects TRBV28 to TRBJ2-5; TRBD1 matches 10 bases. V lost 7 bases to trimming and J lost 4 bases; unmatched junction nucleotides: 6. This CDR3 region has 14 residues. Germline values: CDR1 MDHEN, CDR2 SYDVKM. CDR3 coding DNA: TGTGCCAGCACCTTGACAGGGGGCGCAGAGACCCAGTACTTC. It is translated as CASTLTGGAETQYF.

This sequence joins TRBV6-4 and TRBJ2-3, with TRBD1 matching 7 bases. The CDR3 extends over 14 amino acids. Germline V CDR1 and CDR2: MRHNA, SNTAGT. Trimming removed 3 bases from V and 5 bases from J; junction bases left unmatched: 5. The chain's CDR3 is CASSEGTDKDTQYF. In DNA, the CDR3 is TGTGCCAGCAGTGAAGGGACAGACAAAGATACGCAGTATTTT.

V gene TRBV1 combines with J gene TRBJ2-7. TRBV1 is a pseudogene locus. The CDR3 contains 14 residues. The CDR3 loop reads CTSRYPGSCYEQYF. The CDR3 DNA reads as TGCACCAGCAGATACCCAGGGAGTTGCTACGAGCAGTACTTC.

The chain couples TRBV29-1 to TRBJ2-5; 14 nucleotides match TRBD2. Gene TRBJ2-7 matches the end of the DNA better, so the J call may be wrong. The CDR3 covers 13 residues. From germline, CDR1 is SQVTM and CDR2 ANQGSEA. In DNA form, the CDR3 reads TGCAGCGCGGGACTAGCGGGAGCTTACGAGCAGTACTTC. This sequence encodes CSAGLAGAYEQYF.

This chain links TRBV6-5 with TRBJ2-2; maybe TRBD2 (5 bases). V was trimmed by 2 bases and J by 4 bases, leaving 14 bases between them. CDR3 length: 16 amino acids. Germline V CDR1 and CDR2: MNHEY, SVGAGI. CDR3 coding DNA: TGTGCCAGCAGTTACGTTCCGGGGATGGTCACCGGGGAGCTGTTTTTT. It yields the protein CASSYVPGMVTGELFF.